This T cell receptor (beta chain) stems from a study of blood T cell repertoires in COVID-19. CDR1 and CDR2 from the germline V gene are SQVTM and ANQGSEA. The junction had 18 bases not matched to a gene; V was cut back by 7 bases and J by 11 bases. This CDR3 region has 14 residues. Original processing notes: Reference gene primer amplification in the assay estimated nucleated cell counts. Libraries were prepared by immunoSEQ multiplex PCR; TCRdb keeps only in-frame clonotypes and omits some of them. V and J calls and clone size follow that table, whereas D and trimming were derived from the DNA. Among a few hundred thousand clones listed, more than 70% were seen once.

Sequenced material: peripheral blood. The chain is built from TRBV29-1 and TRBJ1-1; 8 bases are a match to TRBD1. The sequence was collected from a woman aged 30 to 39 with COVID-19, enrolled during active disease. CDR3 loop: CSGTLGQGGSRAFF. The CDR3 DNA follows: TGCAGCGGCACCCTAGGACAGGGCGGTAGTCGGGCTTTCTTT.